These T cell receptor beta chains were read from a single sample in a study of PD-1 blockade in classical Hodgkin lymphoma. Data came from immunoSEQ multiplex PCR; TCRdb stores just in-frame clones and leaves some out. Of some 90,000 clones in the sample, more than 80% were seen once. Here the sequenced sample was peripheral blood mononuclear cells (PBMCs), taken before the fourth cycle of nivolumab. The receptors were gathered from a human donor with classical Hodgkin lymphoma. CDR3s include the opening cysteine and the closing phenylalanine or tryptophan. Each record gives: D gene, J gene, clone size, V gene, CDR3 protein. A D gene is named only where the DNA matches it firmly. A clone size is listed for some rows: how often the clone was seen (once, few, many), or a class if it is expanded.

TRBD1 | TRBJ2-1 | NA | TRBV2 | CASKERTGGDEQFF
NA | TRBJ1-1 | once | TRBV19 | CASRMVPAGTGNTEAFF
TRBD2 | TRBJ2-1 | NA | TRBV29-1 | CSAWGSGRADSYNEQFF
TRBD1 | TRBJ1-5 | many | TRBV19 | CASSLQGPSVRPQHF
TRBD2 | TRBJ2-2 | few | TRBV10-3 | CAISGTSGRGNTGELFF
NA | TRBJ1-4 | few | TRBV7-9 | CASSNRHWEGEKLFF
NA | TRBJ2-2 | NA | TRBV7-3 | CASSPGSKGTGELFF
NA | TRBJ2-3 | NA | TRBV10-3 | CAIREGGAGGTDTQYF
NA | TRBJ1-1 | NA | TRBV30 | CAWSVGPGANTEAFF
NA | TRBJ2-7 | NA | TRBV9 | CASSVEASPSYEQYF
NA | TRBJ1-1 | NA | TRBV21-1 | CASSQKARGPPLNTEAFF
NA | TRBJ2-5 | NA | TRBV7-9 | CASSTLPRGEETQYF
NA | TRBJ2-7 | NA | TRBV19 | CASSVNGKYEQYF
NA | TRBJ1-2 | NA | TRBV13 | CASSSRDGFYGYTF
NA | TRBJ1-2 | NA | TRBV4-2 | CASSQDRPSVYGYTF
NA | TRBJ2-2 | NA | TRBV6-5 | CASSLGAYTGELFF
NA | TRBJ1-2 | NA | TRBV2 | CASSREVNYGYTF
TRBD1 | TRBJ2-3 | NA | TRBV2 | CASSPDRGGTDTQYF
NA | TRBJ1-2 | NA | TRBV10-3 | CAISDLVRGFGYTF
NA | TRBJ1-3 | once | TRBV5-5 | CASSLVGIDSGNTIYF
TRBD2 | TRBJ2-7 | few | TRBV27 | CASRTGLAGVSYEQYF
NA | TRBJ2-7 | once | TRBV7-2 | CASSQGWGGNYPYEQYF
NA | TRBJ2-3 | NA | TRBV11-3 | CASSWAGRTDTQYF
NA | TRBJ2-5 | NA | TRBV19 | CATAGETQYF
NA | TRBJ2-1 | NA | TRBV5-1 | CASSLGSSNEQFF
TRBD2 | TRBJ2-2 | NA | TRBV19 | CASSLGEGGELFF
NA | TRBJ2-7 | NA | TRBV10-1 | CASSDEAGSPYEQYF
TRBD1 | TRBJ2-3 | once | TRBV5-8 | CASLDRGHYTQYF
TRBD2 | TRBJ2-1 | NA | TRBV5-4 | CASSLPGLAGVEQFF
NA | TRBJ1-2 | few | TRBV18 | CASSPEDTYGYTF